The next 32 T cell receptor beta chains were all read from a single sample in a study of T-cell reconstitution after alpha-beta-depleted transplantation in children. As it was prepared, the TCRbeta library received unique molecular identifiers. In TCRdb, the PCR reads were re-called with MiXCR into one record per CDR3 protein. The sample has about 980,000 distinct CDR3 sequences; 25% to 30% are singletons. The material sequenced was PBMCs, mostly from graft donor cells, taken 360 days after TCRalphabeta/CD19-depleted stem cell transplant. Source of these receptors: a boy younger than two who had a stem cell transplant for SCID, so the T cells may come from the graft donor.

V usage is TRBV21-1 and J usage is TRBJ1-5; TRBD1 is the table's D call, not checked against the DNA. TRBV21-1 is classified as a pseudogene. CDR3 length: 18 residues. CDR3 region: CASSKVGQRPYSNQPQHF. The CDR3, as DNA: TGTGCCAGCAGCAAAGTCGGACAGCGCCCTTATAGCAATCAGCCCCAGCATTTT.

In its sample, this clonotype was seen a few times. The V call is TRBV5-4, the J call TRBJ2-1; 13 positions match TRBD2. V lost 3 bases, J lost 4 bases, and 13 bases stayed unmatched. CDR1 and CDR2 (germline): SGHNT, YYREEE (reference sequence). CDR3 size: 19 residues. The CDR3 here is CASSSRTSGGPLGYNEQFF. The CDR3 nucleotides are TGTGCCAGCAGCTCCCGGACTAGCGGGGGCCCACTCGGGTACAATGAGCAGTTCTTC.

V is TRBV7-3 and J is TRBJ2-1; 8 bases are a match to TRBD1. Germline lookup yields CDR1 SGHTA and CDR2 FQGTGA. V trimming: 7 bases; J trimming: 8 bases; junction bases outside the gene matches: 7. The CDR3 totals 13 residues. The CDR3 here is CASTVTGDHEQFF. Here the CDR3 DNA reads TGTGCCAGCACCGTGACAGGGGATCATGAGCAGTTCTTC.

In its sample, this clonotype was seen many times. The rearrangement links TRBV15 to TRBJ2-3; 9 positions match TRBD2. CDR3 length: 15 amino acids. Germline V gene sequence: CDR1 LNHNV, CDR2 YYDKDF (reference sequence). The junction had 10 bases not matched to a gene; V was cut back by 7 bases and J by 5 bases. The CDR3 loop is CATNPGLAKVDTQYF. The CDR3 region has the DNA TGTGCCACCAACCCGGGACTAGCAAAAGTAGATACGCAGTATTTT.

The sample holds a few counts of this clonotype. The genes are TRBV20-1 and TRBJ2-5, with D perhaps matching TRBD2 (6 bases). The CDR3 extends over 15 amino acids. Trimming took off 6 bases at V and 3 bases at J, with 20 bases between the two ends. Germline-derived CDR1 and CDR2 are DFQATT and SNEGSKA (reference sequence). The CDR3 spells CSAPKAGSRKETQYF. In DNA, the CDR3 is TGCAGTGCCCCCAAAGCGGGCAGCCGAAAAGAGACCCAGTACTTC.

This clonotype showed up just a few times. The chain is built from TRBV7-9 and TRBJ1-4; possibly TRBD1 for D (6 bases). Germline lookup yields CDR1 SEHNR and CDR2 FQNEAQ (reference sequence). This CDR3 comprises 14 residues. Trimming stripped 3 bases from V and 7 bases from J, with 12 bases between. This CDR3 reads CASSFGQGFEKLFF. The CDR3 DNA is TGTGCCAGCAGCTTTGGGCAGGGGTTTGAAAAACTGTTTTTT.

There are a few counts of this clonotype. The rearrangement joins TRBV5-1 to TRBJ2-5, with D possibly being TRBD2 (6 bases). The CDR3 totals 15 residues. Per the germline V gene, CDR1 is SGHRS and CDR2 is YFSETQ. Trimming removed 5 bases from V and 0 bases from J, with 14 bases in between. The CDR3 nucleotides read TGCGCCAGCAGTAGCGGTCCTAAGTACCAAGAGACCCAGTACTTC. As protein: CASSSGPKYQETQYF.

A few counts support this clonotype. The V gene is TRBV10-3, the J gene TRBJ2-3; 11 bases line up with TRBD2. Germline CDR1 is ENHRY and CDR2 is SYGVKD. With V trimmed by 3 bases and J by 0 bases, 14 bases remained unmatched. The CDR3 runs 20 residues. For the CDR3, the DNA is TGTGCCATCAGTGACCCTGGACTAGCGGGCTCAATATATAGCACAGATACGCAGTATTTT. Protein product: CAISDPGLAGSIYSTDTQYF.

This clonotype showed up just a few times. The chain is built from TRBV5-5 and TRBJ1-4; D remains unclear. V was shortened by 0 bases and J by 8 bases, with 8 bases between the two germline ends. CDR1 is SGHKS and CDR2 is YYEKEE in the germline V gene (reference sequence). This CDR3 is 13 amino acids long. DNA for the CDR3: TGTGCCAGCAGCTTGGAGGCTGGAGAAAAACTGTTTTTT. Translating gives CASSLEAGEKLFF.

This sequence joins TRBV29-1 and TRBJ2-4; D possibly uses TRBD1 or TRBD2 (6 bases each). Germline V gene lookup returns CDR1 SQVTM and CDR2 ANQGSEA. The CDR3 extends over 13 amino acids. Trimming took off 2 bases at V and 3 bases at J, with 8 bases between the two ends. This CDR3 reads CSVERGVKNIQYF. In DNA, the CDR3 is TGCAGCGTTGAAAGGGGGGTCAAAAACATTCAGTACTTC.

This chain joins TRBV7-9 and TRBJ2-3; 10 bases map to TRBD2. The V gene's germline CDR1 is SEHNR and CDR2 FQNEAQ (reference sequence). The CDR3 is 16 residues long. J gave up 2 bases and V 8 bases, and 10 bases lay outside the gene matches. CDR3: CASGTTLAGATDTQYF. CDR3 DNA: TGTGCCAGCGGGACAACTCTAGCGGGGGCCACAGATACGCAGTATTTT.

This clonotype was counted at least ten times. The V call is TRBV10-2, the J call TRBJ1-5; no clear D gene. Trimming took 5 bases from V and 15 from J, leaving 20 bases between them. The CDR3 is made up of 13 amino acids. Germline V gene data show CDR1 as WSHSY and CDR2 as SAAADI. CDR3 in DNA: TGCGCCAGCAGTTATCGGACCGATAAGCGTCTGCATTTT. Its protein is CASSYRTDKRLHF.

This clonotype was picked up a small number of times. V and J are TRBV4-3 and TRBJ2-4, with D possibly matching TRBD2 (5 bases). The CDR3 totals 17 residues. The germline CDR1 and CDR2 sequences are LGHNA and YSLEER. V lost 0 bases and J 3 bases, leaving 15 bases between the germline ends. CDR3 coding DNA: TGCGCCAGCAGCCAAGAGCCGCGGACTTGGGGCAAAAACATTCAGTACTTC. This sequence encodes CASSQEPRTWGKNIQYF.

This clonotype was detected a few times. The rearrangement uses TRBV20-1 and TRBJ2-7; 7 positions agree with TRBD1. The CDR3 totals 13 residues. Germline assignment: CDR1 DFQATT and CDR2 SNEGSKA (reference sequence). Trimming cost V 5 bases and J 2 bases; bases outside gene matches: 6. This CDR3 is CSAGNTGAYEQYF. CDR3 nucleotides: TGCAGTGCTGGTAACACAGGGGCCTACGAGCAGTACTTC.

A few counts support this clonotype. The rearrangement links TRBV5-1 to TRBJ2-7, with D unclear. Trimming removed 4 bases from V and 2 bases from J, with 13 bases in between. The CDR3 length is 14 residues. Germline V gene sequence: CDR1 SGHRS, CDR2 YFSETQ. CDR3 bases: TGCGCCAGCAGCACCCAATCACGCCCCTACGAGCAGTACTTC. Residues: CASSTQSRPYEQYF.

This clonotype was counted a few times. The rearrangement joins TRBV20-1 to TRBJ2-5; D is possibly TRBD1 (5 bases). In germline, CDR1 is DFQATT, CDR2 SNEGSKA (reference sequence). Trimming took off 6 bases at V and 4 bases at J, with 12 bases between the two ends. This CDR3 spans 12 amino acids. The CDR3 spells CSANTRGETQYF. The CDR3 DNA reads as TGCAGTGCCAATACAAGGGGAGAGACCCAGTACTTC.

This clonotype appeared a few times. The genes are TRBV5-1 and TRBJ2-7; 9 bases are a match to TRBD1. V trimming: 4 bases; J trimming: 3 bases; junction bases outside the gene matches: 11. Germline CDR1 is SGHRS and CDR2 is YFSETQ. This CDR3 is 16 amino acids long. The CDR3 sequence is CASSPGWGTGSYEQYF. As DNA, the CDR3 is TGCGCCAGCAGCCCGGGTTGGGGGACAGGGAGCTACGAGCAGTACTTC. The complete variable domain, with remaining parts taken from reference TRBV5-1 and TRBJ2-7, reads KAGVTQTPRYLIKTRGQQVTLSCSPISGHRSVSWYQQTPGQGLQFLFEYFSETQRNKGNFPGRFSGRQFSNSRSEMNVSTLELGDSALYLCASSPGWGTGSYEQYFGPGTRLTVT.

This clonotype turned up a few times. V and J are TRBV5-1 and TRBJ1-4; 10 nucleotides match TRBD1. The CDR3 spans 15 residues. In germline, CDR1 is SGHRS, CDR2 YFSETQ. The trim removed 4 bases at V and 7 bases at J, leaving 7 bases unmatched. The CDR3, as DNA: TGCGCCAGCAGCGGCCAGGGGACAGGGGCTGAAAAACTGTTTTTT. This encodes CASSGQGTGAEKLFF.

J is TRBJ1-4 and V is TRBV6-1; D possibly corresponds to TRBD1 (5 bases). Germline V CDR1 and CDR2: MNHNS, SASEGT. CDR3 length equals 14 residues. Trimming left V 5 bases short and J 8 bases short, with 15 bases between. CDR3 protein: CASSPRDVVEKLFF. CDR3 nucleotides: TGTGCCAGCAGTCCCCGGGACGTTGTGGAAAAACTGTTTTTT.

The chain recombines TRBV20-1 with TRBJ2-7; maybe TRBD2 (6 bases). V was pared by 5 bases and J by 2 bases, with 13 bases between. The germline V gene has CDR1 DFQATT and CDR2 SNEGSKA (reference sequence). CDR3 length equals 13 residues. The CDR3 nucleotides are TGCAGTGCTGCTCGGGACTTCCCCTACGAGCAGTACTTC. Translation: CSAARDFPYEQYF.

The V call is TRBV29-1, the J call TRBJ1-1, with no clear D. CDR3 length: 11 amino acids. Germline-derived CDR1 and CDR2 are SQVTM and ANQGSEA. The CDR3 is CSVRGNTEAFF. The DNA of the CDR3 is TGCAGTGTTAGAGGTAACACTGAAGCTTTCTTT.

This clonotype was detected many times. The CDR3 DNA is TGTGCCAGCAGCTTAGTCGTCGCTGAAGCTTTCTTT. It encodes CASSLVVAEAFF. This chain links TRBV7-9 with TRBJ1-1; D unclear. The CDR3 length is 12 residues. Per the germline V gene, CDR1 is SEHNR and CDR2 is FQNEAQ (reference sequence). Trimming removed 1 base at V and 6 bases at J, with 6 bases between. The full variable domain, rest sourced from reference TRBV7-9 and TRBJ1-1, is DTGVSQNPRHKITKRGQNVTFRCDPISEHNRLYWYRQTLGQGPEFLTYFQNEAQLEKSRLLSDRFSAERPKGSFSTLEIQRTEQGDSAMYLCASSLVVAEAFFGQGTRLTVV.

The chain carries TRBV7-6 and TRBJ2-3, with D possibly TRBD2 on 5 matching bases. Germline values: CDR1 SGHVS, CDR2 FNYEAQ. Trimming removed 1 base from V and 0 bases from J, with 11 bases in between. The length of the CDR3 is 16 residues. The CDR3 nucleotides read TGTGCCAGCAGCTTAGGCCCCGGGGAGAGCACAGATACGCAGTATTTT. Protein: CASSLGPGESTDTQYF.

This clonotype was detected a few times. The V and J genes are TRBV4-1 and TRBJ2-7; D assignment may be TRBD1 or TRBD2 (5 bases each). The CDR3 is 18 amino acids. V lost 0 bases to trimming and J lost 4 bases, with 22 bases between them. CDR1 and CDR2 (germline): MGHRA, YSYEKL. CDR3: CASSQDWVAGSLIYEQYF. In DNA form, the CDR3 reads TGCGCCAGCAGCCAAGACTGGGTAGCAGGGAGTCTTATTTACGAGCAGTACTTC.

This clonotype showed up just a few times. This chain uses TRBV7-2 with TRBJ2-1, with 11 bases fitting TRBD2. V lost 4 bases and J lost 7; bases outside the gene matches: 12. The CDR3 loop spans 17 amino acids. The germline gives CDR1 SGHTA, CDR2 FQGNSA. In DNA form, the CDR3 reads TGTGCCAGCAGCTACAACCAAGAACTAGCGGGGGTTAATGAGCAGTTCTTC. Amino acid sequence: CASSYNQELAGVNEQFF.

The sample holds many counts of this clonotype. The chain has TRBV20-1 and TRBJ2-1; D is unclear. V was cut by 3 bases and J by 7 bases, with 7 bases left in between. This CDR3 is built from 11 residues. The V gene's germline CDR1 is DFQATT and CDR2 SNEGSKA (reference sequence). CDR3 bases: TGCAGTGCTAGTTCTAGAAATGAGCAGTTCTTC. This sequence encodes CSASSRNEQFF.

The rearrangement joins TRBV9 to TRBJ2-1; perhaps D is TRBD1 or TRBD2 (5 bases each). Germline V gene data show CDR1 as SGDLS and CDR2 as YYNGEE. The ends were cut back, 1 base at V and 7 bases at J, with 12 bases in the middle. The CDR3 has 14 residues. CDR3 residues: CASSVRDRRNEQFF. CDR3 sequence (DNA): TGTGCCAGCAGCGTAAGGGACCGTAGGAATGAGCAGTTCTTC.

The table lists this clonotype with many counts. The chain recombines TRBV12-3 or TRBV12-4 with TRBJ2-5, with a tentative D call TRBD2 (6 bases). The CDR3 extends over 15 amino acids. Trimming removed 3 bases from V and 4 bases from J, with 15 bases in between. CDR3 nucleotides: TGTGCCAGCAGTTTTACTAGCCTGCTGGTAGAGACCCAGTACTTC. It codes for CASSFTSLLVETQYF.

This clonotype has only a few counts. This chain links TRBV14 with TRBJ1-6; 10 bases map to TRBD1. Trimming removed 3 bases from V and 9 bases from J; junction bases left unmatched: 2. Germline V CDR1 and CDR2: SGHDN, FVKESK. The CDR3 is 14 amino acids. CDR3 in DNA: TGTGCCAGCAGCCACGACAGGGGGCTTTCACCCCTCCACTTT. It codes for CASSHDRGLSPLHF.

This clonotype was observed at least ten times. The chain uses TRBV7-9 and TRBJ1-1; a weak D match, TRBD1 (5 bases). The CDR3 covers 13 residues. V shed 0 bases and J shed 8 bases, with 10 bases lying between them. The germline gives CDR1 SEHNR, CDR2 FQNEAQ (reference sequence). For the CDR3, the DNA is TGTGCCAGCAGCTTAGCGAGACGGGGGGAAGCTTTCTTT. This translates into CASSLARRGEAFF.

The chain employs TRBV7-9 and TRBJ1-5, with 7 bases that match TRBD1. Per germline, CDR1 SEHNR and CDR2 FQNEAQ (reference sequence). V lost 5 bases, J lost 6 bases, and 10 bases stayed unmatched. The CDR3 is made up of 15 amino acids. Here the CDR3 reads CASSPGTVQGQPQHF. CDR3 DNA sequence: TGTGCCAGCAGCCCCGGGACAGTACAAGGTCAGCCCCAGCATTTT. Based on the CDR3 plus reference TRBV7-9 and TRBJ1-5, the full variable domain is DTGVSQNPRHKITKRGQNVTFRCDPISEHNRLYWYRQTLGQGPEFLTYFQNEAQLEKSRLLSDRFSAERPKGSFSTLEIQRTEQGDSAMYLCASSPGTVQGQPQHFGDGTRLSIL.

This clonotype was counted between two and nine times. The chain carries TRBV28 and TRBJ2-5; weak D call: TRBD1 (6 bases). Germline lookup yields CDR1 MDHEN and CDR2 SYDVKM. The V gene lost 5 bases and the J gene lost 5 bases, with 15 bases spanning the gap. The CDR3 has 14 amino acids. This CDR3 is CASSLNRVSETQYF. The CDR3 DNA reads TGTGCCAGCAGTCTAAACAGGGTCTCGGAGACCCAGTACTTC.